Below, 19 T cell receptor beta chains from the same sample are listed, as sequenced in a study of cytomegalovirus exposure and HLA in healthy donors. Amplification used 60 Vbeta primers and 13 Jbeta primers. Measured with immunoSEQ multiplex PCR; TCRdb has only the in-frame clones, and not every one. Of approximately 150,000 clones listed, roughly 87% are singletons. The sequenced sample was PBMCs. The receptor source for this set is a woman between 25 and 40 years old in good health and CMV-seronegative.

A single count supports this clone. The CDR3 sequence: CASSRDGGPGTQYF. In DNA, the CDR3 is TGTGCCAGCAGCAGGGATGGCGGGCCGGGTACGCAGTATTTT. This chain joins TRBV9 and TRBJ2-3; D is possibly TRBD2 (5 bases). The CDR3 is made up of 14 amino acids. Germline V gives CDR1 SGDLS, CDR2 YYNGEE. V lost 4 bases to trimming and J lost 8 bases, with 17 bases between them.

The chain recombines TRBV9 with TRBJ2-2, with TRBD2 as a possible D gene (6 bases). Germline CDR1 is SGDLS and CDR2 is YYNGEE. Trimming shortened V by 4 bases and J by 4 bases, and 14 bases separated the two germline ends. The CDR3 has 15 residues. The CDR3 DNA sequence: TGTGCCAGCAGCCCCCACATGACTAGCACCGGGGAGCTGTTTTTT. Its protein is CASSPHMTSTGELFF.

In DNA form, the CDR3 reads TGTGCCAGCAGCAAAGCGGGCAAGATTCATGGCTACACCTTC. The encoded protein is CASSKAGKIHGYTF. This rearrangement joins TRBV21-1 to TRBJ1-2; the table assigns TRBD1, which was not confirmed against the DNA. TRBV21-1 is listed as a pseudogene. The CDR3 is 14 amino acids.

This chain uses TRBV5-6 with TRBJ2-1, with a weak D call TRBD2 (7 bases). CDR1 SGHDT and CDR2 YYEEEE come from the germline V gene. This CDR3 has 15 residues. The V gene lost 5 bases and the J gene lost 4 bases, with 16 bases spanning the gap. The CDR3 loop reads CASRGGGSAYNEQFF. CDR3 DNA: TGTGCCAGCAGGGGGGGCGGGAGCGCTTACAATGAGCAGTTCTTC.

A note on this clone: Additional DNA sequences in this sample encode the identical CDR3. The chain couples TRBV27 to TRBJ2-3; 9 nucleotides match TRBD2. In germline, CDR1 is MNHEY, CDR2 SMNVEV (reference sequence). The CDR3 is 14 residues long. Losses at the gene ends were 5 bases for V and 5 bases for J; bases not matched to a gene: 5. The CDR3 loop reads CASSQGLAGDTQYF. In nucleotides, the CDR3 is TGTGCCAGCAGTCAGGGACTAGCAGGAGATACGCAGTATTTT.

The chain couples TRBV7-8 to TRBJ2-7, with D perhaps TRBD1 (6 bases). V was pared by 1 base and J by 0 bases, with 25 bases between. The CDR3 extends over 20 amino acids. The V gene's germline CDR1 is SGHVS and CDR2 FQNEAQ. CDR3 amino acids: CASSLGPPPTQRDNSYEQYF. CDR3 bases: TGTGCCAGCAGCTTAGGGCCCCCACCCACCCAACGGGACAACTCCTACGAGCAGTACTTC. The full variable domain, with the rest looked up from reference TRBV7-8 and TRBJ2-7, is GAGVSQSPRYKVAKRGQDVALRCDPISGHVSLFWYQQALGQGPEFLTYFQNEAQLDKSGLPSDRFFAERPEGSVSTLKIQRTQQEDSAVYLCASSLGPPPTQRDNSYEQYFGPGTRLTVT.

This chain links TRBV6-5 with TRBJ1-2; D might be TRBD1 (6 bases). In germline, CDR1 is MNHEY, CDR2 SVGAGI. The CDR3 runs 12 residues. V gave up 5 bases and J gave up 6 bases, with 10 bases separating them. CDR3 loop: CASSVRGDGYTF. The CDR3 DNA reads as TGTGCCAGCAGTGTCAGGGGAGATGGCTACACCTTC.

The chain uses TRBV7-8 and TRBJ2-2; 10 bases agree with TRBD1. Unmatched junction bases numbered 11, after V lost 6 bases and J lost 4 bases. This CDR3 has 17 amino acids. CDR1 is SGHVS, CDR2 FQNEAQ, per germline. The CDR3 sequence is CASRLLDGTGVTGELFF. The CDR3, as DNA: TGTGCCAGCAGGCTCCTGGACGGGACAGGGGTCACCGGGGAGCTGTTTTTT.

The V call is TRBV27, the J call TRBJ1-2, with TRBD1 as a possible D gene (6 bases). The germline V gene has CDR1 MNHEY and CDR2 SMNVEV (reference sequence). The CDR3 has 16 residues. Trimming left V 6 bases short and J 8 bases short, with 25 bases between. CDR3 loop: CASSHVIQGPYDGYTF. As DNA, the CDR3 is TGTGCCAGCAGCCACGTCATTCAGGGGCCCTACGACGGCTACACCTTC.

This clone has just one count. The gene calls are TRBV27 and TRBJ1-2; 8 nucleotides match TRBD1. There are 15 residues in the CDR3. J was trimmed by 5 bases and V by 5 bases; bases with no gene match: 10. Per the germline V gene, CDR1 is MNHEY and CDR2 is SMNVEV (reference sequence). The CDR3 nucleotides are TGTGCCAGCAGTAATGCTGGACAGGGCTTATATGGCTACACCTTC. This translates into CASSNAGQGLYGYTF.

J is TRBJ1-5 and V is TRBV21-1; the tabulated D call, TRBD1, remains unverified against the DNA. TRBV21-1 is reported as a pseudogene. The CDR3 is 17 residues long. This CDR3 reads CASERVRGWYSNQPQHF. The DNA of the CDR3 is TGTGCCAGCGAGAGGGTCAGGGGGTGGTATAGCAATCAGCCCCAGCATTTT.

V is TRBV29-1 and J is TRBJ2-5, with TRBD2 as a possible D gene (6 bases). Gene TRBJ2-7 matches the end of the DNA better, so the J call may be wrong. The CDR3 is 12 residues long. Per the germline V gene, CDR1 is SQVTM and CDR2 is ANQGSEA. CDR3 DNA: TGCAGCGTTGAACTAGCGCCCTACGAGCAGTACTTC. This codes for CSVELAPYEQYF.

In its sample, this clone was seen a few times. CDR3 sequence reads: CAISDRENTEAFF. The DNA of the CDR3 is TGTGCCATCAGTGACAGGGAGAACACTGAAGCTTTCTTT. The chain uses TRBV10-3 and TRBJ1-1, with D possibly TRBD1 on 5 matching bases. The CDR3 runs to 13 residues. In germline, CDR1 is ENHRY, CDR2 SYGVKD. V was trimmed by 3 bases and J by 1 base, leaving 6 bases between them.

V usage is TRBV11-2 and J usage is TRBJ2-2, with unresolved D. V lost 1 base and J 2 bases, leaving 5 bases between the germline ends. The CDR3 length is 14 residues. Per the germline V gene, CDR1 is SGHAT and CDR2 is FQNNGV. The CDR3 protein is CASSLGQNTGELFF. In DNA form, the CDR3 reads TGTGCCAGCAGCTTAGGACAAAACACCGGGGAGCTGTTTTTT.

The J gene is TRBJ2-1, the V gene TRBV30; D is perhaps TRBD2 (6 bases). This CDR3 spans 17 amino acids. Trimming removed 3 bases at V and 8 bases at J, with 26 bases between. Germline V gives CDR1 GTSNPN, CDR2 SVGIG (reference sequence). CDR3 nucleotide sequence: TGTGCCTGGAGACCCCTTGATATGTTTAGGCGGGGCGATGAGCAGTTCTTC. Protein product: CAWRPLDMFRRGDEQFF. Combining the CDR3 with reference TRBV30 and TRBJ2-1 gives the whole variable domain SQTIHQWPATLVQPVGSPLSLECTVEGTSNPNLYWYRQAAGRGLQLLFYSVGIGQISSEVPQNLSASRPQDRQFILSSKKLLLSDSGFYLCAWRPLDMFRRGDEQFFGPGTRLTVL.

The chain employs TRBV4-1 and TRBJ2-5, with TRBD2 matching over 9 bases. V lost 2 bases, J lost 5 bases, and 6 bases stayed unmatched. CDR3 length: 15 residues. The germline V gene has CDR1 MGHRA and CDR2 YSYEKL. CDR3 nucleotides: TGCGCCAGCAGCCAATCGGGACTAGCTCGGGAGACCCAGTACTTC. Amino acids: CASSQSGLARETQYF.

The CDR3 loop is CSVGGGGGYEQYF. The CDR3 DNA sequence: TGCAGCGTTGGAGGCGGGGGCGGCTACGAGCAGTACTTC. V usage is TRBV29-1 and J usage is TRBJ2-7; TRBD2 might be the D (7 bases). The CDR3 covers 13 residues. Per germline, CDR1 SQVTM and CDR2 ANQGSEA. V lost 4 bases and J 3 bases, leaving 13 bases between the germline ends.

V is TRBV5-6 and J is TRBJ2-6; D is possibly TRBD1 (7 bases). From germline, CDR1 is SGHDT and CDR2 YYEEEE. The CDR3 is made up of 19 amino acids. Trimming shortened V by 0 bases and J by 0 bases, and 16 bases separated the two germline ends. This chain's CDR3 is CASSLVRRGRVSGANVLTF. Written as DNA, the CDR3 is TGTGCCAGCAGCTTGGTTAGGAGGGGGCGTGTCTCTGGGGCCAACGTCCTGACTTTC.

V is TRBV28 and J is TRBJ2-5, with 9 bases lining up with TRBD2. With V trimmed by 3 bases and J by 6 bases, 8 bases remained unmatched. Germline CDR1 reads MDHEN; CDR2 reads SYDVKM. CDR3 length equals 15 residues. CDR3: CASSLGGRAGKTQYF. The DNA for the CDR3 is TGTGCCAGCAGTTTGGGCGGGAGGGCCGGGAAGACCCAGTACTTC.